This entry concerns a single TCR beta chain. Only in-frame clones appear in the TCRdb table, and some are missing; sequencing was by immunoSEQ multiplex PCR. Of about 190,000 clones detected, approximately 86% appear once; the ten largest clones hold 1% to 1.4%. The sample belongs to a study of blood T cell repertoires in COVID-19. The overall study: T cells, B-cell-depleted T cells, or PBMCs supplied cDNA or gDNA.

The V and J ends lost 2 bases and 6 bases respectively, with 17 bases between them. CDR1 is GTSNPN and CDR2 is SVGIG in the germline V gene (reference sequence). This CDR3 contains 15 residues. This chain uses TRBV30 with TRBJ2-4, with a possible D match to TRBD1 (6 bases). This sequence originates from a man aged 25 to 40 with acute or convalescent COVID-19. Sequenced input: peripheral blood. The CDR3 DNA reads TGTGCCTGGAGTCACTCTACAGGGTTGGGAAACATTCAGTACTTC. This gives the protein CAWSHSTGLGNIQYF.